Below, one T cell receptor (beta chain) is given with its context. Its specificity is not known. The CDR3 is made up of 14 amino acids. V was pared by 5 bases and J by 3 bases, with 3 bases of the junction left unmatched. Germline CDR1 DFQATT, CDR2 SNEGSKA (reference sequence). The data were obtained in a study of blood T cells in healthy people across ages. Study-wide results and limits: Diversity figures derived from one million T cells were judged to underestimate the true value. TCR beta diversity, measured per million T cells, fell in a roughly linear way with age.

Every sample gave at least 5 micrograms of total RNA when it was extracted. For the second PCR, which ran for 7 to 11 cycles, a sample-barcoded 5' primer and a J-beta primer mix were used. CDR3-containing paired-end reads numbered at least 2.5 million in each sample. In TCRdb, the 5' RACE reads were re-called with MiXCR into one record per CDR3 protein. The sample includes 1.2 million to 1.5 million distinct CDR3 sequences, roughly 60% of them seen just once. The TCR comes from a man aged 18 to 30 in good health. Sequenced: blood. The V gene is TRBV20-1, the J gene TRBJ2-5, with 13 bases that match TRBD2. The CDR3 is CSAGTSGVEETQYF. CDR3 sequence (DNA): TGCAGTGCTGGGACTAGCGGGGTCGAAGAGACCCAGTACTTC.